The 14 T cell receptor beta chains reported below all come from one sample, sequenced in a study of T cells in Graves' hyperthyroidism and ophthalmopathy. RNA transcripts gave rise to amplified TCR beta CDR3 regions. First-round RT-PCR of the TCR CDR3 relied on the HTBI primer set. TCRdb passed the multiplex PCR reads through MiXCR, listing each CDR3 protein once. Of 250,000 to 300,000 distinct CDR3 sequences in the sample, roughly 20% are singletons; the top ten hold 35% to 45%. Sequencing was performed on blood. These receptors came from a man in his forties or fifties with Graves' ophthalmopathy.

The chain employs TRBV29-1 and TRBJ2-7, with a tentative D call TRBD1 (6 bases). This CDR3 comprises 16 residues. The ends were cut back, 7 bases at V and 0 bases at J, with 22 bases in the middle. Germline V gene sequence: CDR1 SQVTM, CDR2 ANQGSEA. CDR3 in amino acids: CSAVGTPGGSSYEQYF. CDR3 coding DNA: TGCAGCGCGGTGGGGACACCTGGCGGGTCCTCCTACGAGCAGTACTTC.

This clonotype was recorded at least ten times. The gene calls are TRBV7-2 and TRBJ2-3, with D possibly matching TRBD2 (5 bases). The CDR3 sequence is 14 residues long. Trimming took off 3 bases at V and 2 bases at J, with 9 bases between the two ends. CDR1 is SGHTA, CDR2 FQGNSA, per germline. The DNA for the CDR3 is TGTGCCAGCAGCTTTGACGGACTCACAGATACGCAGTATTTT. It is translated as CASSFDGLTDTQYF. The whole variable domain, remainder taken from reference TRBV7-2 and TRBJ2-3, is GAGVSQSPSNKVTEKGKDVELRCDPISGHTALYWYRQSLGQGLEFLIYFQGNSAPDKSGLPSDRFSAERTGGSVSTLTIQRTQQEDSAVYLCASSFDGLTDTQYFGPGTRLTVL.

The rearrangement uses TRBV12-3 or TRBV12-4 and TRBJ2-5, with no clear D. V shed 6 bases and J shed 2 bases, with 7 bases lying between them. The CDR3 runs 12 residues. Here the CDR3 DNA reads TGTGCCAGCAGATCCAGGCAAGAGACCCAGTACTTC. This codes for CASRSRQETQYF.

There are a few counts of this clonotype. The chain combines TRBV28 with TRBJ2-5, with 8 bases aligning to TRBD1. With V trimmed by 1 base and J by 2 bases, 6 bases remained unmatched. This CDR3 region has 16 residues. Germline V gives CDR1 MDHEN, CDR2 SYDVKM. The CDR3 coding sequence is TGTGCCAGCAGTTTATCCTTTGACAGGGGACAAGAGACCCAGTACTTC. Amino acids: CASSLSFDRGQETQYF.

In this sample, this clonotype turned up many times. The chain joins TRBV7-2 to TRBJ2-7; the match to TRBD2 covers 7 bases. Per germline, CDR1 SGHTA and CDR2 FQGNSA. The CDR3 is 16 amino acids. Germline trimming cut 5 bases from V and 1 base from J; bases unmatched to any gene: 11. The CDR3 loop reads CASSPGGGGRSYEQYF. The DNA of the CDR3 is TGTGCCAGCAGCCCTGGCGGAGGCGGGAGATCCTACGAGCAGTACTTC.

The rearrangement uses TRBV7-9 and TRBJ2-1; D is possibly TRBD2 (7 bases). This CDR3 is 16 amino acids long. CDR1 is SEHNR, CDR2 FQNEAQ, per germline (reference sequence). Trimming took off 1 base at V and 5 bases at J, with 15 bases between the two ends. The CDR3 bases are TGTGCCAGCAGCTTAGGGGGGGGGGCTACCCACAATGAGCAGTTCTTC. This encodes CASSLGGGATHNEQFF. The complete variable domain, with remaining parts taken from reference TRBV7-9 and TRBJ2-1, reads DTGVSQNPRHKITKRGQNVTFRCDPISEHNRLYWYRQTLGQGPEFLTYFQNEAQLEKSRLLSDRFSAERPKGSFSTLEIQRTEQGDSAMYLCASSLGGGATHNEQFFGPGTRLTVL.

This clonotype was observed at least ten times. The CDR3 DNA reads TGCAGTGCTTTCCAACCCTACGAGCAGTACTTC. Translating it yields CSAFQPYEQYF. The rearrangement joins TRBV20-1 to TRBJ2-7; the D is unclear. The germline CDR1 and CDR2 sequences are DFQATT and SNEGSKA (reference sequence). Trimming left V 5 bases short and J 2 bases short, with 7 bases between. The CDR3 loop spans 11 amino acids.

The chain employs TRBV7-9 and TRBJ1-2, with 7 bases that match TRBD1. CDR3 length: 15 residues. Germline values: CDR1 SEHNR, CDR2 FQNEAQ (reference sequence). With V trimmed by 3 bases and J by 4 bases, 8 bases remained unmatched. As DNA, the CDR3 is TGTGCCAGCAGCTTTTCCAGGGGGTTCCTCTATGGCTACACCTTC. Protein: CASSFSRGFLYGYTF.

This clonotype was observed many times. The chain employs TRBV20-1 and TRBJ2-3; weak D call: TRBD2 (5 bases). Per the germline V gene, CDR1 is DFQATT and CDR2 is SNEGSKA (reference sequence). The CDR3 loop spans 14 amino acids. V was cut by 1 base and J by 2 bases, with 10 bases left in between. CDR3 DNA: TGCAGTGCTAGAGGGCCTGGACTCACAGATACGCAGTATTTT. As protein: CSARGPGLTDTQYF.

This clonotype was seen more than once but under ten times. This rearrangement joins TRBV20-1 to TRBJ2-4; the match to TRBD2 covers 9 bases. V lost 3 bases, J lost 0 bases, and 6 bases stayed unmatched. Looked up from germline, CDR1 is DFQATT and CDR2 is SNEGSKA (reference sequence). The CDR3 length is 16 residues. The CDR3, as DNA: TGCAGTGCTAGGCCCCAACTAGCGGGAGCCAAAAACATTCAGTACTTC. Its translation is CSARPQLAGAKNIQYF.

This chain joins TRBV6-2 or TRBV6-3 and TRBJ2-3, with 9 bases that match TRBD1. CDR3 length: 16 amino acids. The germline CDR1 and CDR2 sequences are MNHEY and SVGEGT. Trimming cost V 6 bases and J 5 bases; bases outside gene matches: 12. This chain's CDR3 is CASRHPGQGDGDTQYF. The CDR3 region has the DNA TGTGCCAGCAGACATCCGGGACAGGGAGATGGAGATACGCAGTATTTT.

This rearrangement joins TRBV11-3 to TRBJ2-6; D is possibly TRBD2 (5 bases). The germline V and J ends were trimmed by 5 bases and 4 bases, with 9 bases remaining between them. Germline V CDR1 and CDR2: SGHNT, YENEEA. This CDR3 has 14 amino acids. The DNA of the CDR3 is TGTGCCAGCAGCCCGAGAGGGGGGGCCAACGTCCTGACTTTC. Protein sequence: CASSPRGGANVLTF.

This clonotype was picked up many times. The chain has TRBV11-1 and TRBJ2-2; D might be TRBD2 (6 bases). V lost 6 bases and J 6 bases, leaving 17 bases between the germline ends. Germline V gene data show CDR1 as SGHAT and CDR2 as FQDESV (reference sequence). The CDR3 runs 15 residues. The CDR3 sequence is CASSQDGGAPGELFF. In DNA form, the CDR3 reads TGTGCCAGCAGTCAGGACGGAGGGGCGCCCGGGGAGCTGTTTTTT. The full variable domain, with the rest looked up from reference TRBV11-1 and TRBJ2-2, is EAEVAQSPRYKITEKSQAVAFWCDPISGHATLYWYRQILGQGPELLVQFQDESVVDDSQLPKDRFSAERLKGVDSTLKIQPAELGDSAMYLCASSQDGGAPGELFFGEGSRLTVL.

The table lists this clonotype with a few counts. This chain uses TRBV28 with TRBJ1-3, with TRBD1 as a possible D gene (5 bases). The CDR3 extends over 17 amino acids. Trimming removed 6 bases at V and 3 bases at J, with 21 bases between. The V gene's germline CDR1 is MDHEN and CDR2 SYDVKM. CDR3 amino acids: CASRGVEGQGHGNTIYF. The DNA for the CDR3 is TGTGCCAGCAGGGGGGTGGAGGGGCAGGGCCATGGAAACACCATATATTTT.